These 22 T cell receptor beta chains came from one sample sequenced in a study of radiotherapy plus CTLA-4 blockade in lung cancer. The protocol was immunoSEQ multiplex PCR, while the TCRdb copy is restricted to in-frame clones and leaves out a portion. This table has approximately 81,000 clones, over 70% appearing once. The source was peripheral blood, collected from a patient treated with radiotherapy plus ipilimumab. The origin of the receptors is a human donor with non-small cell lung cancer who had a partial response to radiotherapy plus ipilimumab. Some clones in this sample may be carry-over from other donors' samples.

This clone was observed a few times. V usage is TRBV5-1 and J usage is TRBJ1-4, with D perhaps matching TRBD1 (6 bases). The CDR3 is 14 residues long. Germline values: CDR1 SGHRS, CDR2 YFSETQ. Trimming stripped 4 bases from V and 1 base from J, with 8 bases between. This chain's CDR3 is CASSTDRTNEKLFF. DNA of the CDR3: TGCGCCAGCAGCACGGACAGAACTAATGAAAAACTGTTTTTT.

The chain joins TRBV5-1 to TRBJ1-1; the match to TRBD1 covers 8 bases. Germline V gene sequence: CDR1 SGHRS, CDR2 YFSETQ. V gave up 6 bases and J gave up 0 bases; unmatched junction bases: 4. This CDR3 contains 14 residues. CDR3 residues: CASTQDRVNTEAFF. As DNA, the CDR3 is TGCGCCAGCACCCAGGACAGGGTGAACACTGAAGCTTTCTTT. Full variable domain (rest looked up from reference TRBV5-1 and TRBJ1-1): KAGVTQTPRYLIKTRGQQVTLSCSPISGHRSVSWYQQTPGQGLQFLFEYFSETQRNKGNFPGRFSGRQFSNSRSEMNVSTLELGDSALYLCASTQDRVNTEAFFGQGTRLTVV.

CDR3 loop: CASSQDGGALSEKLFF. CDR3 bases: TGCGCCAGCAGCCAAGATGGAGGGGCCCTAAGTGAAAAACTGTTTTTT. This rearrangement joins TRBV4-3 to TRBJ1-4; the D gene is possibly TRBD1 (5 bases). V was trimmed by 0 bases and J by 7 bases, leaving 15 bases between them. The V gene's germline CDR1 is LGHNA and CDR2 YSLEER. This CDR3 has 16 amino acids.

The genes are TRBV5-1 and TRBJ1-2, with 7 nucleotides matching TRBD1. The CDR3 is 15 amino acids. J was trimmed by 6 bases and V by 0 bases; bases with no gene match: 8. The V gene's germline CDR1 is SGHRS and CDR2 YFSETQ. The CDR3 is CASSLDWGQLDGYTF. The CDR3 DNA is TGCGCCAGCAGCTTGGATTGGGGACAGCTAGATGGCTACACCTTC. Using reference TRBV5-1 and TRBJ1-2 for the parts outside the CDR3, the full variable domain is KAGVTQTPRYLIKTRGQQVTLSCSPISGHRSVSWYQQTPGQGLQFLFEYFSETQRNKGNFPGRFSGRQFSNSRSEMNVSTLELGDSALYLCASSLDWGQLDGYTFGSGTRLTVV.

This clone was observed a single time. The V and J genes are TRBV19 and TRBJ2-3; 15 bases match TRBD2. Germline CDR1 reads LNHDA; CDR2 reads SQIVND (reference sequence). The length of the CDR3 is 17 residues. V shed 4 bases and J 3 bases; nucleotides not matched to a gene: 5. The CDR3 sequence: CASSKVGTSGRTDTQYF. The CDR3 DNA is TGTGCCAGTAGTAAAGTAGGGACTAGCGGGAGGACAGATACGCAGTATTTT.

CDR3 coding DNA: TGTGCCAGCAGTCCCGTGGCCCTCGACAGGAATAAAGAGACCCAGTACTTC. It specifies CASSPVALDRNKETQYF. The chain uses TRBV27 and TRBJ2-5; D possibly corresponds to TRBD1 (6 bases). CDR3 size: 17 residues. V lost 5 bases, J lost 3 bases, and 22 bases lay in between. Germline V CDR1 and CDR2: MNHEY, SMNVEV (reference sequence).

The chain has TRBV9 and TRBJ2-7; 8 bases align to TRBD2. V was pared by 0 bases and J by 6 bases, with 8 bases of the junction left unmatched. The CDR3 extends over 15 amino acids. Germline CDR1 and CDR2: SGDLS and YYNGEE. CDR3 in amino acids: CASSVGGSGKGEQYF. DNA of the CDR3: TGTGCCAGCAGCGTAGGGGGTAGCGGGAAAGGCGAGCAGTACTTC. The entire variable domain, with the rest obtained from reference TRBV9 and TRBJ2-7, is as follows: DSGVTQTPKHLITATGQRVTLRCSPRSGDLSVYWYQQSLDQGLQFLIQYYNGEERAKGNILERFSAQQFPDLHSELNLSSLELGDSALYFCASSVGGSGKGEQYFGPGTRLTVT.

V gene TRBV4-2 combines with J gene TRBJ2-3, with 7 bases matching TRBD1. The germline CDR1 and CDR2 sequences are LGHNA and YNFKEQ. The CDR3 contains 15 residues. J was trimmed by 2 bases and V by 2 bases; bases with no gene match: 4. CDR3 sequence reads: CASSQQGEYTDTQYF. CDR3 DNA sequence: TGTGCCAGCAGCCAACAGGGGGAATACACAGATACGCAGTATTTT.

This clone came up once. The rearrangement links TRBV19 to TRBJ2-1, with 10 nucleotides matching TRBD2. The V gene's germline CDR1 is LNHDA and CDR2 SQIVND (reference sequence). J lost 5 bases, V lost 6 bases, and 16 bases had no gene match. The CDR3 contains 18 residues. CDR3: CASRTLAGDLRLDNEQFF. DNA of the CDR3: TGTGCCAGTAGAACGCTAGCGGGAGATCTTAGACTCGACAATGAGCAGTTCTTC.

This chain links TRBV25-1 with TRBJ2-1, with a weak D call TRBD2 (7 bases). This CDR3 region has 14 residues. Germline V gene sequence: CDR1 MGHDK, CDR2 SYGVNS. V lost 10 bases and J lost 2, with 15 bases in between. CDR3 loop: CATRGGATYNEQFF. The CDR3 bases are TGTGCCACCAGAGGGGGGGCCACCTACAATGAGCAGTTCTTC.

This sequence joins TRBV9 and TRBJ2-3; 12 nucleotides match TRBD2. Germline V CDR1 and CDR2: SGDLS, YYNGEE. There are 16 residues in the CDR3. J lost 2 bases, V lost 4 bases, and 5 bases had no gene match. The CDR3, as DNA: TGTGCCAGCAGCTCCCTAGCGGGGGGGTACACAGATACGCAGTATTTT. It encodes CASSSLAGGYTDTQYF.

Regarding this clone: The junction differs from germline at one of its ends, possibly a read error. The same CDR3 is also encoded by other DNA sequences in this sample. The chain recombines TRBV6-1 with TRBJ2-7; the D gene is possibly TRBD1 (5 bases). This CDR3 contains 15 residues. CDR1 is MNHNS, CDR2 SASEGT, per germline. The CDR3 DNA is TGCGCCAGCAATTCCCCCCAGGGTCTTTCCTACGAGCAGTACTTC. This translates into CASNSPQGLSYEQYF.

The chain has TRBV7-2 and TRBJ2-1; a weak D match, TRBD2 (5 bases). Trimming stripped 4 bases from V and 9 bases from J, with 16 bases between. From germline, CDR1 is SGHTA and CDR2 FQGNSA. The CDR3 has 14 amino acids. The CDR3 is CASSSDFRGFEQFF. The CDR3 bases are TGTGCCAGCAGCTCCGACTTTAGAGGGTTTGAGCAGTTCTTC.

The genes are TRBV4-1 and TRBJ2-7; D unclear. Deletions cut 7 bases from V and 6 bases from J, with 13 bases between. The CDR3 has 12 amino acids. Per the germline V gene, CDR1 is MGHRA and CDR2 is YSYEKL. CDR3 sequence reads: CASTPTGPEQYF. DNA for the CDR3: TGCGCCAGCACCCCAACCGGTCCCGAGCAGTACTTC.

The chain uses TRBV6-6 and TRBJ1-4, with D perhaps TRBD1 (6 bases). This CDR3 has 14 residues. Trimming pared 2 bases from V and 8 bases from J, leaving 12 bases between. Germline V lookup: CDR1 MNHNY, CDR2 SVGAGI (reference sequence). In DNA, the CDR3 is TGTGCCAGCAGTTACGTGGGACAAGAGGAAAAACTGTTTTTT. This sequence encodes CASSYVGQEEKLFF.

The chain couples TRBV18 to TRBJ2-1, with TRBD2 identical over 8 bases. The CDR3 has 16 amino acids. Per the germline V gene, CDR1 is KGHSH and CDR2 is LQKENI. Losses at the gene ends were 6 bases for V and 0 bases for J; bases not matched to a gene: 7. The CDR3 sequence is CASSRERGYSYNEQFF. DNA of the CDR3: TGTGCCAGCTCCCGGGAGCGGGGGTACTCCTACAATGAGCAGTTCTTC.

This clone has only a few counts. This sequence joins TRBV7-6 and TRBJ2-2, with 10 bases aligning to TRBD2. V trimming: 7 bases; J trimming: 5 bases; junction bases outside the gene matches: 10. The CDR3 runs to 16 residues. Germline lookup yields CDR1 SGHVS and CDR2 FNYEAQ. The CDR3 nucleotides read TGTGCCAGCACCATGGGCTCGGGACTAGCGACCGGGGAGCTGTTTTTT. The encoded protein is CASTMGSGLATGELFF. Full variable domain (missing parts from reference TRBV7-6 and TRBJ2-2): GAGVSQSPRYKVTKRGQDVALRCDPISGHVSLYWYRQALGQGPEFLTYFNYEAQQDKSGLPNDRFSAERPEGSISTLTIQRTEQRDSAMYRCASTMGSGLATGELFFGEGSRLTVL.

The chain has TRBV20-1 and TRBJ2-7; D is undetermined. Germline V lookup: CDR1 DFQATT, CDR2 SNEGSKA (reference sequence). The CDR3 is 11 residues long. V lost 5 bases and J 6 bases, leaving 11 bases between the germline ends. For the CDR3, the DNA is TGCAGTGCTCCCCTAGTTGGCGAGCAGTACTTC. This translates into CSAPLVGEQYF.

This clone was seen only a few times. The chain recombines TRBV5-1 with TRBJ1-6; D is unresolved. Per germline, CDR1 SGHRS and CDR2 YFSETQ. The CDR3 runs to 13 residues. V was pared by 0 bases and J by 9 bases, with 7 bases between. The CDR3 coding sequence is TGCGCCAGCAGCTTGGCGGGTCTTTCACCCCTCCACTTT. Residues: CASSLAGLSPLHF.

The rearrangement joins TRBV19 to TRBJ1-3, with D perhaps TRBD1 (6 bases). Germline CDR1 LNHDA, CDR2 SQIVND (reference sequence). The CDR3 runs to 15 residues. Trimming shortened V by 5 bases and J by 1 base, and 12 bases separated the two germline ends. The CDR3 loop is CASSLSTGSGNTIYF. The CDR3 DNA reads TGTGCCAGTAGTTTATCAACAGGGTCTGGAAACACCATATATTTT.

The chain carries TRBV11-2 and TRBJ2-1, with 9 positions matching TRBD1. This CDR3 has 15 amino acids. V gave up 3 bases and J gave up 10 bases; unmatched junction bases: 10. Germline lookup yields CDR1 SGHAT and CDR2 FQNNGV. The CDR3 DNA reads TGTGCCAGCAGCTTCGGGACAGGGACTTATGAGGAGCAGTTCTTC. It yields the protein CASSFGTGTYEEQFF. The full variable domain, rest sourced from reference TRBV11-2 and TRBJ2-1, is EAGVAQSPRYKIIEKRQSVAFWCNPISGHATLYWYQQILGQGPKLLIQFQNNGVVDDSQLPKDRFSAERLKGVDSTLKIQPAKLEDSAVYLCASSFGTGTYEEQFFGPGTRLTVL.

The chain couples TRBV6-5 to TRBJ1-1, with D unresolved. The germline V and J ends were trimmed by 0 bases and 1 base, with 9 bases remaining between them. This CDR3 spans 15 amino acids. Germline-derived CDR1 and CDR2 are MNHEY and SVGAGI. The CDR3 nucleotides read TGTGCCAGCAGTTACTCGAGGCTTACGAACACTGAAGCTTTCTTT. It is translated as CASSYSRLTNTEAFF.